The entry below gives a single T cell receptor (beta chain) sequence along with its context. Its antigen remains unknown. This entry is derived from a study of T cells in Graves' hyperthyroidism and ophthalmopathy. Ophthalmopathy patients had moderate-to-severe active disease, CAS ≥3, NOSPECS ≥4, and disease duration under 3 months. Used for diagnoses were clinical symptoms, serum thyroxine and TRAb, thyroid ultrasound and orbital computed tomography. The authors obtained PBMCs from 9 to 10 ml of fresh peripheral blood. Trimming stripped 0 bases from V and 10 bases from J, with 12 bases between. The CDR3 contains 13 residues. Germline V gene sequence: CDR1 DFQATT, CDR2 SNEGSKA (reference sequence). Regarding the study as a whole: Before onset, ophthalmopathy was predicted by the model a median roughly 6.4 months earlier.

Amplified regions were TCR beta CDR3 sequences from RNA transcripts. The TCR CDR3 first-round RT-PCR relied on the HTBI primer set. TCRdb re-derived calls from the multiplex PCR reads in MiXCR, one entry per CDR3 protein. The data show 50,000 to 75,000 distinct CDR3 sequences, with about 50% seen just once and under 15% held by the top ten. This sequence was found in a young woman with Graves' ophthalmopathy. The sequenced material came from blood. The chain joins TRBV20-1 to TRBJ2-2, with D perhaps assigned TRBD1 or TRBD2 (6 bases each). CDR3 coding DNA: TGCAGTGCTAGAGAGGGCCCGGGGGCGGAGCTGTTTTTT. This gives the protein CSAREGPGAELFF.